This T cell receptor beta chain was documented in a study of shared clonotypes between healthy human individuals. Broader study findings: Few donors restricted represented genetic and exposure-history diversity. Against clonotypes common to all four donors, non-shared ones had lower generation probabilities. Compared with memory subsets, naive subsets generally had larger estimated richness.

The naive CD8 subset, CD45RO-negative cells positively selected for CCR7, excluded terminally differentiated effector memory CD45RA+ cells. In the sorted-subset replicate PCRs, about 190 ng DNA, roughly 30,000 T cell genomes, was used. The method was immunoSEQ multiplex PCR; TCRdb's version includes in-frame clones alone and lacks a portion of them. Among more than 500,000 clones listed, roughly 96% were seen once. V lost 5 bases to trimming and J lost 3 bases; unmatched junction nucleotides: 4. The CDR3 runs to 15 residues. Germline V gives CDR1 MNHEY, CDR2 SMNVEV (reference sequence). Concerning this clone: What it binds is not known.

The sequence was obtained from a woman in her thirties in good health. The sample taken for sequencing was naive CD8+ T cells sorted from blood. The chain uses TRBV27 and TRBJ2-7; 13 bases are shared with TRBD2. For the CDR3, the DNA is TGTGCCAGCAGTGAAGGACTAGCGGGAGTCTACGAGCAGTACTTC. Its protein is CASSEGLAGVYEQYF.